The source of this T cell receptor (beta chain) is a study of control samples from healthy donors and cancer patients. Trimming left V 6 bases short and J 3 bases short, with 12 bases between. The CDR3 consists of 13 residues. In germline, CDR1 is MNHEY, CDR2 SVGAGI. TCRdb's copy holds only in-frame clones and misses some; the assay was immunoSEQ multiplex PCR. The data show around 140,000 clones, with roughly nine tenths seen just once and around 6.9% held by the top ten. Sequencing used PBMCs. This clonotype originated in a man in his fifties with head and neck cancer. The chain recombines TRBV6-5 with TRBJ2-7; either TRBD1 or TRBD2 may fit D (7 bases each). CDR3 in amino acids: CASSPGGGYEQYF. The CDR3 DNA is TGTGCCAGCAGCCCAGGGGGGGGCTACGAGCAGTACTTC.